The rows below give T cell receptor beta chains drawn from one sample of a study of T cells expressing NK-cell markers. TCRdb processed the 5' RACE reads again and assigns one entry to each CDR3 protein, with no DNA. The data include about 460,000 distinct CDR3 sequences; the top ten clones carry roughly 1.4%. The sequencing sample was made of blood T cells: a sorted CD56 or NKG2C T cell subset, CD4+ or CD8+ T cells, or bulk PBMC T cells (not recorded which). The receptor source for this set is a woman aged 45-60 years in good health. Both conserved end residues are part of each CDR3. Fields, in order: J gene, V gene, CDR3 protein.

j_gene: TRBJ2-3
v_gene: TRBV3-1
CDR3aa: CASSQQLVASADTQYF

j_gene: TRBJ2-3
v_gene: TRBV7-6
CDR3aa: CASSLESGRATDTQYF

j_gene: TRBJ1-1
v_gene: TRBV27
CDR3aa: CASSSPGVGAFF

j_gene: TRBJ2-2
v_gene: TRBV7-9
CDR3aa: CASSPRTKNTGELFF

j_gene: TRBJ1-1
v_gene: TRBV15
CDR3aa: CATSRDRRGGVTEAFF

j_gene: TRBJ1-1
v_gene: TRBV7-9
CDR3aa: CASSLDVTAAEAFF

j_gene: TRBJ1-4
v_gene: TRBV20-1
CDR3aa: CSAWENEKLFF

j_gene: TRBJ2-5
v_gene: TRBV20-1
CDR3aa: CSARNGTLFAQYF

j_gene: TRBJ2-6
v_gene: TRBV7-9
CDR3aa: CASSLGMGANVLTF

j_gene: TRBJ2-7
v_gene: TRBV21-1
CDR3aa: CASSKVYRTGSGYEQYF

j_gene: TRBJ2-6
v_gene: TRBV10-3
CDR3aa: CAISLTGGPSGANVLTF

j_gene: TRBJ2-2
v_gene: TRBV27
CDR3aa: CASSLRWTQNTGELFF

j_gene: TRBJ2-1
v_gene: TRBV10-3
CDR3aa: CAISGTENGAGNYNEQFF

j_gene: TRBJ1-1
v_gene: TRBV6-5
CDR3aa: CASSVNRGRAFF

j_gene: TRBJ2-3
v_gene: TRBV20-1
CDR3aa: CSAPLGGASTDTQYF

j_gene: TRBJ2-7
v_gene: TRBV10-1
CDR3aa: CASSHGPTSGRAEQYF

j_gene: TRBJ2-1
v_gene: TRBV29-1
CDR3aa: CSVGTSGSSYNEQFF

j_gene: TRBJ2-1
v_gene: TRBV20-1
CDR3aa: CSARAMGGPGMFF

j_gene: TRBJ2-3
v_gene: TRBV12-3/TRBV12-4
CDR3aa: CASRPVAGGSTDTQYF

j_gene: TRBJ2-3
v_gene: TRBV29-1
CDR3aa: CSAIPSHTDTQYF

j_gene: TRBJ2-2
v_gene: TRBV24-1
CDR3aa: CATGRTGPSSGELFF

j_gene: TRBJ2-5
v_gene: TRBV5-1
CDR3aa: CASSRLRGGETQYF

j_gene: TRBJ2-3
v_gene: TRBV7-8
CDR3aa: CASGRRREGGDTQYF